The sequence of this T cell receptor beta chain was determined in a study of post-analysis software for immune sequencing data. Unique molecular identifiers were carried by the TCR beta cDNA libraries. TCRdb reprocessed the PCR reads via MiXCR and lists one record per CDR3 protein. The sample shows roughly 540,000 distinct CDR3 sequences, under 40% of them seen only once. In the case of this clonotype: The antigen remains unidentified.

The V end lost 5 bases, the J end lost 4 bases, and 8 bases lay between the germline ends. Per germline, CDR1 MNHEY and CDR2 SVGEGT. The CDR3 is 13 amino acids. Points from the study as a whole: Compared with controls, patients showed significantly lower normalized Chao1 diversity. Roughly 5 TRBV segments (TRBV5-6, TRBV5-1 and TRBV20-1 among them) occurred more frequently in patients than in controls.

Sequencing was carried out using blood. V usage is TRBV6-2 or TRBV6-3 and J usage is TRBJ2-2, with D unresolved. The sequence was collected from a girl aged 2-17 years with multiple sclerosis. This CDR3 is CASSDMGTGELFF. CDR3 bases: TGTGCCAGCAGTGACATGGGCACCGGGGAGCTGTTTTTT.